This T cell receptor beta chain was recorded in a study of cytomegalovirus exposure and HLA in healthy donors. The PCR employed 60 Vbeta primers together with 13 Jbeta primers. This table comes from immunoSEQ multiplex PCR, and its TCRdb copy is limited to in-frame clones, with some not included. Here the sample spans roughly 130,000 clones, 74% being singletons. The source of this sequence is a woman in her 50s in good health and CMV-seropositive. The sequenced material came from PBMCs.

The CDR3 spells CASSAGQGEGEQYF. CDR3 sequence (DNA): TGTGCCAGCAGTGCGGGACAGGGGGAGGGCGAGCAGTACTTC. The rearrangement uses TRBV27 and TRBJ2-7, with 11 bases aligning to TRBD1. The CDR3 has 14 residues. Germline V CDR1 and CDR2: MNHEY, SMNVEV (reference sequence). With V trimmed by 5 bases and J by 6 bases, 6 bases remained unmatched.